This TCR beta chain was identified during a study of blood T cell repertoires in COVID-19. Study information: Samples taken during acute and convalescent COVID-19 were collected in the United States, Italy and Spain. PBMCs, B-cell-depleted T cells, or T cells were the source of the cDNA or gDNA that made up the material.

In germline, CDR1 is MDHEN, CDR2 SYDVKM. The CDR3 is 14 residues long. The junction had 11 bases not matched to a gene; V was cut back by 6 bases and J by 7 bases. Per the original data handling: Using reference gene primer amplification, nucleated cell counts were estimated. Only in-frame clones appear in the TCRdb table, and some are missing; sequencing was by immunoSEQ multiplex PCR. D and trimming come from the DNA, and the V and J calls and clone size come from that table. Of under 300,000 clones listed, roughly 85% are singletons. This clone was observed a few times. This receptor was identified in a woman aged 45-60 years who had recovered from COVID-19. The J gene is TRBJ2-5, the V gene TRBV28; 7 bases are shared with TRBD1. The material sequenced was peripheral blood. Written as DNA, the CDR3 is TGTGCCAGCAGGGTGACAGGGCAAGGGGTGACCCAGTACTTC. Translating it yields CASRVTGQGVTQYF.